Listed below are T cell receptor beta chains from one sample, sequenced in a study of cytomegalovirus exposure and HLA in healthy donors. Profiling relied on immunoSEQ multiplex PCR, and the TCRdb table lists in-frame clones only, not all of them. This table has about 160,000 clones, about 85% appearing once. The specimen sequenced was PBMCs. The source of these receptors is a man younger than 35 in good health and CMV-seronegative. The CDR3 runs from the conserved cysteine through the conserved F or W. Fields, in order: clone size, V gene, D gene, J gene, CDR3 protein, CDR3 DNA. A D gene is named only where the DNA matches it firmly. The size of a clone is reported for some rows only, either as once, few or many, or as a class for expanded clones.

clone size: NA; V gene: TRBV19; D gene: TRBD2; J gene: TRBJ2-1; CDR3 protein: CASKPLAGFYNEQFF; CDR3 DNA: TGTGCCAGTAAGCCTCTAGCGGGATTCTACAATGAGCAGTTCTTC
clone size: NA; V gene: TRBV5-6; D gene: TRBD1; J gene: TRBJ1-2; CDR3 protein: CASSPGTVGGYTF; CDR3 DNA: TGTGCCAGCAGCCCCGGGACAGTCGGTGGCTACACCTTC
clone size: NA; V gene: TRBV7-9; D gene: TRBD1; J gene: TRBJ1-2; CDR3 protein: CASSYIRDRGAYGYTF; CDR3 DNA: TGTGCCAGCAGTTATATCCGCGACAGGGGGGCTTATGGCTACACCTTC
clone size: NA; V gene: TRBV30; D gene: TRBD1; J gene: TRBJ1-2; CDR3 protein: CAWSNRGGYTF; CDR3 DNA: TGTGCCTGGTCAAACAGGGGCGGCTACACCTTC
clone size: NA; V gene: TRBV10-3; D gene: TRBD1; J gene: TRBJ2-2; CDR3 protein: CAISSGTGDTGELFF; CDR3 DNA: TGTGCCATCAGTTCCGGGACAGGGGACACCGGGGAGCTGTTTTTT
clone size: once; V gene: TRBV6-5; D gene: TRBD1; J gene: TRBJ1-2; CDR3 protein: CASSYPGQGGGYTF; CDR3 DNA: TGTGCCAGCAGTTACCCGGGACAGGGCGGGGGCTACACCTTC
clone size: NA; V gene: TRBV15; D gene: TRBD1; J gene: TRBJ1-2; CDR3 protein: CATSRDPSAGGYGYTF; CDR3 DNA: TGTGCCACCAGCAGAGATCCCTCCGCAGGGGGCTATGGCTACACCTTC
clone size: once; V gene: TRBV27; D gene: TRBD2; J gene: TRBJ2-7; CDR3 protein: CASSSLGRSSYEQYF; CDR3 DNA: TGTGCCAGCAGCTCCCTCGGGAGGAGCTCCTACGAGCAGTACTTC
clone size: NA; V gene: TRBV7-3; D gene: TRBD2; J gene: TRBJ2-1; CDR3 protein: CASSPVAGGENEQFF; CDR3 DNA: TGTGCCAGCAGCCCAGTAGCGGGGGGGGAGAATGAGCAGTTCTTC
clone size: NA; V gene: TRBV28; D gene: TRBD2; J gene: TRBJ2-5; CDR3 protein: CASSFLRRRGGQETQYF; CDR3 DNA: TGTGCCAGCAGTTTCCTTCGTCGGCGGGGGGGCCAAGAGACCCAGTACTTC
clone size: few; V gene: TRBV2; D gene: NA; J gene: TRBJ2-1; CDR3 protein: CASNVVNEQFF; CDR3 DNA: TGTGCCAGCAATGTAGTCAATGAGCAGTTCTTC
clone size: NA; V gene: TRBV7-9; D gene: NA; J gene: TRBJ1-3; CDR3 protein: CASSSTGVRNTIYF; CDR3 DNA: TGTGCCAGCAGCTCGACAGGAGTGAGAAACACCATATATTTT
clone size: few; V gene: TRBV20-1; D gene: NA; J gene: TRBJ1-2; CDR3 protein: CSAALRDYTF; CDR3 DNA: TGCAGTGCTGCCCTGAGGGACTACACCTTC
clone size: NA; V gene: TRBV10-3; D gene: NA; J gene: TRBJ2-6; CDR3 protein: CATSPGQHSSGANVLTF; CDR3 DNA: TGTGCCACGTCCCCTGGACAGCATTCCTCTGGGGCCAACGTCCTGACTTTC
clone size: NA; V gene: TRBV7-3; D gene: NA; J gene: TRBJ1-1; CDR3 protein: CASSLLGADTEAFF; CDR3 DNA: TGTGCCAGCAGCTTATTGGGGGCGGACACTGAAGCTTTCTTT
clone size: NA; V gene: TRBV6-1; D gene: TRBD2; J gene: TRBJ2-5; CDR3 protein: CASNLGRVETQYF; CDR3 DNA: TGTGCCAGCAATCTGGGGAGGGTCGAGACCCAGTACTTC
clone size: once; V gene: TRBV28; D gene: TRBD2; J gene: TRBJ2-7; CDR3 protein: CASTRRYDPSGRWYEQYF; CDR3 DNA: TGTGCCAGCACACGAAGGTACGACCCTAGCGGGAGGTGGTACGAGCAGTACTTC
clone size: NA; V gene: TRBV7-9; D gene: TRBD1; J gene: TRBJ1-5; CDR3 protein: CASSPGQGSNQPQHF; CDR3 DNA: TGTGCCAGCAGCCCGGGACAGGGGAGCAATCAGCCCCAGCATTTT
clone size: NA; V gene: TRBV18; D gene: NA; J gene: TRBJ2-1; CDR3 protein: CASSREVEGNEQFF; CDR3 DNA: TGTGCCAGCTCACGGGAGGTCGAGGGGAATGAGCAGTTCTTC
clone size: NA; V gene: TRBV9; D gene: TRBD1; J gene: TRBJ1-1; CDR3 protein: CASSVGDRNTEAFF; CDR3 DNA: TGTGCCAGCAGCGTAGGGGACAGAAACACTGAAGCTTTCTTT
clone size: NA; V gene: TRBV5-1; D gene: NA; J gene: TRBJ2-2; CDR3 protein: CASSLSGSNTGELFF; CDR3 DNA: TGCGCCAGCAGCCTTAGCGGATCGAACACCGGGGAGCTGTTTTTT
clone size: few; V gene: TRBV7-2; D gene: TRBD1; J gene: TRBJ2-7; CDR3 protein: CASSLGRDRFYEQYF; CDR3 DNA: TGTGCCAGCAGCTTAGGACGGGACAGGTTCTACGAGCAGTACTTC
clone size: NA; V gene: TRBV28; D gene: TRBD1; J gene: TRBJ1-1; CDR3 protein: CASRQGDTEAFF; CDR3 DNA: TGTGCCAGCAGACAGGGGGACACTGAAGCTTTCTTT
clone size: NA; V gene: TRBV28; D gene: TRBD1; J gene: TRBJ1-1; CDR3 protein: CASSVDRGGTEAFF; CDR3 DNA: TGTGCCAGCAGTGTGGACAGGGGAGGCACTGAAGCTTTCTTT
clone size: NA; V gene: TRBV30; D gene: NA; J gene: TRBJ1-2; CDR3 protein: CAWSVGGGESYGYTF; CDR3 DNA: TGTGCCTGGAGTGTAGGGGGGGGAGAGTCCTATGGCTACACCTTC
clone size: NA; V gene: TRBV4-3; D gene: NA; J gene: TRBJ2-1; CDR3 protein: CASSQDRQGFSYNEQFF; CDR3 DNA: TGCGCCAGCAGCCAAGATCGTCAGGGGTTCTCCTACAATGAGCAGTTCTTC
clone size: NA; V gene: TRBV5-4; D gene: NA; J gene: TRBJ2-1; CDR3 protein: CASSLISSSRHEQFF; CDR3 DNA: TGTGCCAGCAGCTTGATCTCTAGCAGCAGGCATGAGCAGTTCTTC
clone size: NA; V gene: TRBV6-1; D gene: TRBD2; J gene: TRBJ2-7; CDR3 protein: CASSPGGVYEQYF; CDR3 DNA: TGTGCCAGCAGCCCCGGGGGGGTCTACGAGCAGTACTTC
clone size: NA; V gene: TRBV29-1; D gene: TRBD2; J gene: TRBJ2-1; CDR3 protein: CSVTGGGIYNEQFF; CDR3 DNA: TGCAGCGTTACGGGCGGGGGGATATACAATGAGCAGTTCTTC
clone size: NA; V gene: TRBV7-9; D gene: TRBD1; J gene: TRBJ2-7; CDR3 protein: CASSITGASYEQYF; CDR3 DNA: TGTGCCAGCAGTATTACAGGGGCCTCCTACGAGCAGTACTTC
clone size: once; V gene: TRBV19; D gene: TRBD1; J gene: TRBJ1-2; CDR3 protein: CASTPSRGSDGYTF; CDR3 DNA: TGTGCCAGTACCCCTAGCAGGGGGAGTGATGGCTACACCTTC
clone size: NA; V gene: TRBV7-8; D gene: TRBD2; J gene: TRBJ2-3; CDR3 protein: CASSLVTSGRRTDTQYF; CDR3 DNA: TGTGCCAGCAGCTTAGTAACTAGCGGGAGACGGACAGATACGCAGTATTTT
clone size: once; V gene: TRBV7-8; D gene: NA; J gene: TRBJ1-4; CDR3 protein: CASSLAVPGQENEKLFF; CDR3 DNA: TGTGCCAGCAGCTTAGCCGTTCCGGGACAAGAAAATGAAAAACTGTTTTTT
clone size: NA; V gene: TRBV7-6; D gene: NA; J gene: TRBJ1-2; CDR3 protein: CASSSALGAYGYTF; CDR3 DNA: TGTGCCAGCAGCTCCGCGTTGGGGGCCTATGGCTACACCTTC
clone size: NA; V gene: TRBV14; D gene: TRBD2; J gene: TRBJ2-2; CDR3 protein: CASSQGLAGATGELFF; CDR3 DNA: TGTGCCAGCAGCCAAGGGCTAGCGGGAGCCACCGGGGAGCTGTTTTTT
clone size: NA; V gene: TRBV4-1; D gene: NA; J gene: TRBJ1-5; CDR3 protein: CASSQDTRQPQHF; CDR3 DNA: TGCGCCAGCAGCCAAGATACGAGGCAGCCCCAGCATTTT
clone size: NA; V gene: TRBV4-1; D gene: TRBD2; J gene: TRBJ2-1; CDR3 protein: CASSNLAGGSYNEQFF; CDR3 DNA: TGCGCCAGCAGCAACCTAGCGGGAGGTTCCTACAATGAGCAGTTCTTC
clone size: NA; V gene: TRBV28; D gene: NA; J gene: TRBJ2-2; CDR3 protein: CASSPLLELFF; CDR3 DNA: TGTGCCAGCAGCCCCCTCTTGGAGCTGTTTTTT
clone size: NA; V gene: TRBV5-1; D gene: TRBD2; J gene: TRBJ2-5; CDR3 protein: CASSYIAGGQETQYF; CDR3 DNA: TGCGCCAGCAGCTACATAGCGGGAGGCCAAGAGACCCAGTACTTC
clone size: NA; V gene: TRBV7-9; D gene: NA; J gene: TRBJ1-2; CDR3 protein: CASSLSGGGYGYTF; CDR3 DNA: TGTGCCAGCAGCTTATCGGGGGGCGGCTATGGCTACACCTTC
clone size: NA; V gene: TRBV7-2; D gene: NA; J gene: TRBJ2-7; CDR3 protein: CASSLFNEQYF; CDR3 DNA: TGTGCCAGCAGCTTATTTAACGAGCAGTACTTC
clone size: NA; V gene: TRBV27; D gene: TRBD1; J gene: TRBJ1-5; CDR3 protein: CASSSGTGARPQHF; CDR3 DNA: TGTGCCAGCAGTTCCGGGACAGGGGCCAGGCCCCAGCATTTT
clone size: NA; V gene: TRBV5-6; D gene: NA; J gene: TRBJ2-7; CDR3 protein: CASSLVSPYEQYF; CDR3 DNA: TGTGCCAGCAGCCTGGTGAGTCCTTACGAGCAGTACTTC
clone size: NA; V gene: TRBV7-2; D gene: NA; J gene: TRBJ2-7; CDR3 protein: CASSLSSRGAWYEQYF; CDR3 DNA: TGTGCCAGCAGCTTATCCTCCAGGGGGGCCTGGTACGAGCAGTACTTC